A single sample gave rise to the 10 T cell receptor beta chains below, sequenced in a study of cytotoxic CD8 clonotypes in ibrutinib-treated CLL. This table comes from immunoSEQ multiplex PCR, and its TCRdb copy is limited to in-frame clones, with some not included. Of some 65,000 clones listed, 45% to 65% are singletons. The starting material was PBMCs, obtained after 12 months of ibrutinib treatment. Source of these receptors: a human donor with chronic lymphocytic leukemia.

V usage is TRBV10-1 and J usage is TRBJ2-6; tentatively, D is TRBD1 (6 bases). CDR3 size: 17 residues. Looked up from germline, CDR1 is WNHNN and CDR2 is SYGVQD (reference sequence). V lost 3 bases, J lost 0 bases, and 12 bases lay in between. The DNA for the CDR3 is TGCGCCAGCAGTGAAACAGGGACGGGCTCTGGGGCCAACGTCCTGACTTTC. Translating gives CASSETGTGSGANVLTF.

The V call is TRBV7-2, the J call TRBJ1-5; no definite D call. CDR1 and CDR2 from the germline V gene are SGHTA and FQGNSA. CDR3 length: 15 amino acids. V lost 5 bases to trimming and J lost 0 bases, with 11 bases between them. This CDR3 reads CASSLTTYSNQPQHF. In nucleotides, the CDR3 is TGTGCCAGCAGCCTCACCACCTATAGCAATCAGCCCCAGCATTTT.

This clone was detected a few times. The chain couples TRBV5-1 to TRBJ2-3; D is possibly TRBD2 (6 bases). There are 14 residues in the CDR3. With 4 bases removed from V and 2 bases from J, the gap between germline ends came to 11 bases. Germline V gives CDR1 SGHRS, CDR2 YFSETQ. The CDR3 DNA follows: TGCGCCAGCAGCACCGGGACTCCCACAGATACGCAGTATTTT. This encodes CASSTGTPTDTQYF.

The CDR3, as DNA: TGTGCCAGCAGCTCTCACTTTAACTATGGCTACACCTTC. It encodes CASSSHFNYGYTF. The V gene is TRBV7-9, the J gene TRBJ1-2; D is ambiguous. V lost 4 bases to trimming and J lost 1 base, with 7 bases between them. The germline CDR1 and CDR2 sequences are SEHNR and FQNEAQ (reference sequence). This CDR3 is 13 amino acids long.

The chain recombines TRBV5-4 with TRBJ2-3, with TRBD1 identical over 8 bases. V gave up 5 bases and J gave up 2 bases; unmatched junction bases: 7. Germline V gene lookup returns CDR1 SGHNT and CDR2 YYREEE (reference sequence). This CDR3 is 15 amino acids long. Written as DNA, the CDR3 is TGTGCCAGCAGACCGAGGACAGGGAACACAGATACGCAGTATTTT. This sequence encodes CASRPRTGNTDTQYF. Full variable domain (remainder filled in from reference TRBV5-4 and TRBJ2-3): ETGVTQSPTHLIKTRGQQVTLRCSSQSGHNTVSWYQQALGQGPQFIFQYYREEENGRGNFPPRFSGLQFPNYSSELNVNALELDDSALYLCASRPRTGNTDTQYFGPGTRLTVL.

V usage is TRBV9 and J usage is TRBJ2-7; 10 nucleotides align to TRBD1. Germline V gene sequence: CDR1 SGDLS, CDR2 YYNGEE. The junction had 3 bases not matched to a gene; V was cut back by 3 bases and J by 3 bases. The CDR3 runs 14 residues. CDR3 in DNA: TGTGCCAGCAGCGCCGGGACAGGGGTCTACGAGCAGTACTTC. Protein sequence: CASSAGTGVYEQYF.

The chain joins TRBV4-1 to TRBJ2-3; the D is unclear. V gave up 0 bases and J gave up 5 bases, with 15 bases separating them. CDR3 length: 16 residues. Germline values: CDR1 MGHRA, CDR2 YSYEKL. The CDR3 region has the DNA TGCGCCAGCAGCCAAGATAGGACGGTGATACGAGATACGCAGTATTTT. Protein product: CASSQDRTVIRDTQYF.

This clone was seen a handful of times. This sequence joins TRBV6-6 and TRBJ1-1; weak D call: TRBD1 (6 bases). Looked up from germline, CDR1 is MNHNY and CDR2 is SVGAGI (reference sequence). This CDR3 has 11 residues. Trimming removed 6 bases at V and 7 bases at J, with 9 bases between. In nucleotides, the CDR3 is TGTGCCAGCAGCCCCAGGGGTGAAGCTTTCTTT. Translation gives CASSPRGEAFF.

The V and J genes are TRBV7-8 and TRBJ2-5; maybe TRBD1 (9 bases). V was clipped by 5 bases and J by 4 bases, with 20 bases between them. In germline, CDR1 is SGHVS, CDR2 FQNEAQ. The CDR3 has 16 residues. The chain's CDR3 is CASSASGGQGIETQYF. CDR3 in DNA: TGTGCCAGCAGCGCAAGCGGGGGACAGGGTATAGAGACCCAGTACTTC.

The J gene is TRBJ1-3, the V gene TRBV7-2; D remains unclear. The CDR3 totals 13 residues. In germline, CDR1 is SGHTA, CDR2 FQGNSA. V shed 1 base and J shed 6 bases, with 7 bases lying between them. The CDR3 region is CASSLENTNTIYF. CDR3 DNA: TGTGCCAGCAGCTTAGAAAACACAAACACCATATATTTT.